A selection of T cell receptor beta chains follows, all from one sample in a study of blood T cells in healthy people across ages. TCRdb reprocessed the 5' RACE reads via MiXCR and lists one record per CDR3 protein. The sample holds hundreds of thousands of distinct CDR3 sequences; less than 35% are singletons and the top ten take roughly 17%. The specimen sequenced was blood. The receptors originated from a woman aged 80 or older in good health. Both conserved end residues are part of each CDR3. The D gene is left open where the match is weak. Only part of the rows carry a size: once, few, many, or a class if the clone is expanded.

clone_size j_call v_call d_call cdr3_aa cdr3_nt
few TRBJ1-1 TRBV6-2/TRBV6-3 . CASGWENTEAFF TGTGCCAGCGGATGGGAGAACACTGAAGCTTTCTTT
many TRBJ2-6 TRBV14 TRBD1 CASSQDRDRAFSGANVLTF TGTGCCAGCAGCCAAGATAGGGACAGGGCCTTCTCTGGGGCCAACGTCCTGACTTTC
. TRBJ2-3 TRBV11-2 . CASSLDHTADTQYF TGTGCCAGCAGCTTAGATCACACAGCCGATACGCAGTATTTT
. TRBJ1-4 TRBV5-1 . CASSSGSTGNEKLFF TGCGCCAGCAGCTCCGGGTCGACTGGGAATGAAAAACTGTTTTTT
few TRBJ1-2 TRBV3-1 TRBD1 CASSARDRALYGYTF TGTGCCAGCAGCGCCCGGGACAGGGCTCTCTATGGCTACACCTTC
many TRBJ1-6 TRBV3-1 . CASSQGPRLLNGSPLHF TGTGCCAGCAGCCAAGGTCCTCGGCTACTTAATGGTTCACCCCTCCACTTT
many TRBJ2-3 TRBV24-1 TRBD2 CATSDFIAGGGDTQYF TGTGCCACCAGTGATTTTATAGCGGGGGGGGGAGATACGCAGTATTTT
few TRBJ1-5 TRBV4-2 . CASSQDIWNPYSNQPQHF TGTGCCAGCAGCCAAGACATCTGGAACCCATATAGCAATCAGCCCCAGCATTTT
many TRBJ2-3 TRBV20-1 . CSLGGADTQYF TGCAGCCTTGGGGGGGCTGATACGCAGTATTTT
many TRBJ2-3 TRBV6-2/TRBV6-3 . CASSRRGQDTQYF TGTGCCAGCAGTCGGCGGGGTCAAGATACGCAGTATTTT
many TRBJ2-1 TRBV7-2 . CASTLTGPYNEQFF TGTGCCAGCACCCTGACAGGTCCCTACAATGAGCAGTTCTTC
few TRBJ1-1 TRBV12-3/TRBV12-4 TRBD1 CASSFVGRQGEAFF TGTGCCAGCAGTTTTGTGGGAAGACAGGGTGAAGCTTTCTTT
many TRBJ2-5 TRBV6-2/TRBV6-3 . CASRPTYEETQYF TGTGCCAGCAGACCAACTTACGAAGAGACCCAGTACTTC
. TRBJ2-1 TRBV7-2 TRBD1 CAGIPGTGSSYNEQFF TGTGCCGGCATCCCGGGGACAGGGAGCTCCTACAATGAGCAGTTCTTC
many TRBJ2-5 TRBV29-1 . CSVDRTEKAEETQYF TGCAGCGTTGATCGTACGGAGAAAGCCGAAGAGACCCAGTACTTC
many TRBJ2-1 TRBV11-2 TRBD1 CASSSPLTGNEQFF TGTGCCAGCAGCTCCCCGCTGACAGGGAATGAGCAGTTCTTC
. TRBJ2-4 TRBV18 . CASSLFEAGRENIQYF TGTGCCAGCTCACTTTTTGAAGCAGGGCGGGAAAACATTCAGTACTTC
many TRBJ2-7 TRBV7-2 . CASSSKHRAQYEQYF TGTGCCAGCAGCTCTAAACATCGGGCCCAATACGAGCAGTACTTC
many TRBJ1-5 TRBV27 . CASSPLAQGGQPQHF TGTGCCAGCAGCCCTCTGGCGCAGGGCGGACAGCCCCAGCATTTT
many TRBJ2-5 TRBV5-1 . CASSLELSTQETQYF TGCGCCAGCAGCTTGGAGTTGTCTACCCAAGAGACCCAGTACTTC
. TRBJ1-2 TRBV29-1 . CSVEVPDLTNYGYTF TGCAGCGTTGAAGTCCCGGACTTGACTAACTATGGCTACACCTTC
many TRBJ2-7 TRBV12-3/TRBV12-4 TRBD2 CASSSLAGGSYEQYF TGTGCCAGCAGTTCGCTAGCGGGGGGCTCCTACGAGCAGTACTTC
once TRBJ1-2 TRBV7-2 TRBD1 CATGQDGGYTF TGTGCCACGGGACAGGACGGTGGCTACACCTTC
. TRBJ2-7 TRBV7-2 TRBD1 CASSLNGQEGYERYF TGTGCCAGCAGCTTAAACGGACAGGAAGGCTACGAGCGGTACTTC
few TRBJ2-1 TRBV7-2 . CASSPQSRNNEQFF TGTGCCAGCAGCCCCCAGTCTCGAAACAATGAGCAGTTCTTC
many TRBJ2-3 TRBV20-1 . CSARDFGTSTDTQYF TGCAGTGCTAGAGATTTCGGAACTAGCACAGATACGCAGTATTTT
many TRBJ1-2 TRBV4-3 . CASSQMGFSSGYTF TGCGCCAGCAGCCAAATGGGGTTTTCGAGTGGCTACACCTTC
few TRBJ2-5 TRBV20-1 TRBD2 CSARAPAGGTETQYF TGCAGTGCTAGGGCCCCGGCGGGGGGGACGGAGACCCAGTACTTC
. TRBJ1-1 TRBV5-1 . CASRPGTLEGTEAFF TGCGCCAGCAGACCGGGGACACTCGAGGGTACTGAAGCTTTCTTT
many TRBJ2-7 TRBV7-9 . CASSLVSSYEQYF TGTGCCAGCAGCTTAGTTTCATCCTACGAGCAGTACTTC
many TRBJ2-7 TRBV20-1 . CSAREQVSYEQYF TGCAGTGCTAGGGAACAGGTGTCCTACGAGCAGTACTTC
many TRBJ2-1 TRBV5-1 . CASSLVGEPYNEQFF TGCGCCAGCAGCTTGGTCGGGGAGCCCTACAATGAGCAGTTCTTC
many TRBJ2-1 TRBV5-1 . CASSFDLTYEQFF TGCGCCAGCAGCTTCGACCTTACCTATGAGCAGTTCTTC
. TRBJ1-3 TRBV2 TRBD1 CASRRQGSSGNTIYF TGTGCCAGCAGGCGACAGGGGAGCTCTGGAAACACCATATATTTT
many TRBJ2-1 TRBV7-9 TRBD2 CASSLNPAAGGPRNEQFF TGTGCCAGCAGCTTAAATCCAGCAGCGGGGGGGCCTAGGAATGAGCAGTTCTTC
. TRBJ2-1 TRBV7-8 TRBD2 CASSTLAGAGNEQFF TGTGCCAGCAGCACTTTAGCGGGGGCGGGTAATGAGCAGTTCTTC
few TRBJ1-2 TRBV3-1 . CASSQFGATANYGYTF TGTGCCAGCAGCCAGTTCGGGGCAACCGCTAACTATGGCTACACCTTC